This T cell receptor (beta chain) was found in a study of blood T cell repertoires in COVID-19. As for the study in general: The origin of the acute and convalescent COVID-19 samples was the United States, Italy and Spain. PBMCs, B-cell-depleted T cells, or T cells provided the cDNA or gDNA that made up the material.

Original data processing: The authors estimated nucleated cell counts from reference gene primer amplification. Produced via immunoSEQ multiplex PCR; TCRdb's table is partial and in-frame only. V and J calls and clone size are copied from that table; D and trimming were computed from the DNA. The table has approximately 170,000 clones, approximately 86% seen once. J was trimmed by 0 bases and V by 6 bases; bases with no gene match: 3. CDR1 and CDR2 (germline): LGHDT, YNNKEL (reference sequence). This CDR3 is built from 15 residues. The genes are TRBV3-1 (or the pseudogene TRBV3-2) and TRBJ2-2, with 8 nucleotides matching TRBD2. The clonotype was recovered from a man in his forties or fifties with active or convalescent COVID-19. Material for sequencing was peripheral blood. In DNA, the CDR3 is TGTGCCAGCAGACCGGGACTAGCGAACACCGGGGAGCTGTTTTTT. Its protein is CASRPGLANTGELFF.